The rows below give T cell receptor beta chains drawn from one sample of a study of blood T cell repertoires in COVID-19. Sequencing used immunoSEQ multiplex PCR; TCRdb keeps in-frame clones, though not all of them. The sample yields some 100,000 clones, roughly 91% seen once. The sample consisted of peripheral blood. Receptors were obtained from a woman older than 75 with active COVID-19. The CDR3 runs from the conserved cysteine through the conserved F or W. D genes are given only for firm matches. Clone sizes are given selectively: once, few, many, or a class where the clone is expanded.

CDR3 protein,CDR3 DNA,D gene,J gene,V gene,clone size
CATSDSRLIHGDEQFF,TGTGCCACCAGTGATTCCCGACTAATCCATGGGGATGAGCAGTTCTTC,-,TRBJ2-1,TRBV24-1,-
CASSQRAANTGELFF,TGTGCCAGCAGCCAAAGAGCGGCTAACACCGGGGAGCTGTTTTTT,-,TRBJ2-2,TRBV3-1/TRBV3-2,-
CASRIEAFF,TGTGCCAGCAGAATAGAAGCTTTCTTT,-,TRBJ1-1,TRBV6-4,-
CATSDRTAPYNEQFF,TGTGCCACCAGTGATCGGACAGCCCCCTACAATGAGCAGTTCTTC,-,TRBJ2-1,TRBV24-1,-
CASSFPDSTDTQYF,TGTGCCAGCAGCTTCCCAGATAGCACAGATACGCAGTATTTT,-,TRBJ2-3,TRBV5-4,few
CASRSNNAYNEQFF,TGTGCCAGCAGATCCAACAACGCCTACAATGAGCAGTTCTTC,-,TRBJ2-1,TRBV6-5,-
CASSLEGPNYGYTF,TGTGCCAGCAGTCTGGAGGGACCTAACTATGGCTACACCTTC,-,TRBJ1-2,TRBV27,-
CASARTSGEMRFF,TGTGCCAGCGCCAGGACTAGCGGAGAGATGCGGTTCTTC,TRBD2,TRBJ2-1,TRBV6-5,-
CAIAGTGGTLGYTF,TGTGCCATCGCCGGGACAGGGGGTACTCTTGGCTACACCTTC,TRBD1,TRBJ1-2,TRBV3-1/TRBV3-2,-
CASRAGRGLGGFTNEKLFF,TGTGCCAGCAGAGCGGGCAGGGGGCTGGGGGGATTTACTAATGAAAAACTGTTTTTT,TRBD1,TRBJ1-4,TRBV27,-
CATSSSQGEETQYF,TGTGCCACCAGCAGTTCACAGGGAGAGGAGACCCAGTACTTC,-,TRBJ2-5,TRBV15,-
CASSLYSNLNEKLFF,TGTGCCAGTAGTCTGTACAGCAATTTAAATGAAAAACTGTTTTTT,-,TRBJ1-4,TRBV19,-
CASSPAAGRDEKLFF,TGTGCCAGCTCACCGGCCGCAGGGCGTGATGAAAAACTGTTTTTT,-,TRBJ1-4,TRBV18,-
CASRLGVSNYGYTF,TGTGCCAGCAGGCTAGGGGTCAGCAACTATGGCTACACCTTC,-,TRBJ1-2,TRBV2,-
CASSEPGTGYGYTF,TGTGCCAGCAGTGAACCCGGGACAGGATATGGCTACACCTTC,TRBD1,TRBJ1-2,TRBV6-1,-
CASSSTRFRGDTEAFF,TGTGCCAGCAGTTCAACTCGTTTTCGGGGAGACACTGAAGCTTTCTTT,-,TRBJ1-1,TRBV28,once
CSVDRDTQYF,TGCAGCGTTGACCGGGATACGCAGTATTTT,-,TRBJ2-3,TRBV29-1,-
CASSQEGREALVEQFF,TGCGCCAGCAGCCAAGAGGGACGGGAGGCATTGGTTGAGCAGTTCTTC,TRBD2,TRBJ2-1,TRBV4-1,-
CASSILPGQGAYEQYF,TGTGCCAGTAGTATTCTCCCCGGACAGGGGGCTTACGAGCAGTACTTC,TRBD1,TRBJ2-7,TRBV19,-
CASSSYLAGGPSYNEQFF,TGTGCCAGCAGCTCCTACCTCGCGGGGGGACCCTCCTACAATGAGCAGTTCTTC,TRBD2,TRBJ2-1,TRBV9,-
CASSPWTSGNTDTQYF,TGTGCCAGCTCACCGTGGACTAGCGGAAACACAGATACGCAGTATTTT,TRBD2,TRBJ2-3,TRBV18,-
CASSWGTSASTDTQYF,TGCGCCAGCAGCTGGGGGACTAGCGCCAGCACAGATACGCAGTATTTT,TRBD2,TRBJ2-3,TRBV5-1,-
CSVAVIQETQYF,TGCAGCGTTGCGGTAATACAAGAGACCCAGTACTTC,-,TRBJ2-5,TRBV29-1,-
CASTRGTGGKGELFF,TGTGCCAGCACTAGGGGTACAGGGGGCAAGGGGGAGCTGTTTTTT,TRBD1,TRBJ2-2,TRBV6-5,-
CASSAASGSYNEQFF,TGTGCCAGTAGTGCAGCTAGCGGATCCTACAATGAGCAGTTCTTC,TRBD2,TRBJ2-1,TRBV19,-
CAIRGTSAETQYF,TGTGCCATCAGAGGGACTAGCGCAGAGACCCAGTACTTC,TRBD2,TRBJ2-5,TRBV10-3,-
CASRKTAGGNSPLHF,TGTGCCAGCAGAAAAACTGCCGGGGGTAATTCACCCCTCCACTTT,-,TRBJ1-6,TRBV7-3,-
CASSVTPGREQETQYF,TGTGCCAGCAGCGTAACCCCCGGGCGGGAACAAGAGACCCAGTACTTC,-,TRBJ2-5,TRBV9,once
CASSYTRGQNTEAFF,TGTGCCAGCAGTTATACTAGGGGGCAGAACACTGAAGCTTTCTTT,TRBD1,TRBJ1-1,TRBV6-2/TRBV6-3,-
CASSLLISAYNEQFF,TGTGCCAGCAGCTTGCTGATTAGCGCTTACAATGAGCAGTTCTTC,-,TRBJ2-1,TRBV5-5,-
CASSPALAGRYEQYF,TGTGCCAGCAGTCCCGCGCTAGCGGGACGGTACGAGCAGTACTTC,TRBD2,TRBJ2-7,TRBV27,-
CASSPPGLAGPFPTGELFF,TGTGCCAGCTCACCCCCGGGACTAGCGGGACCCTTCCCCACCGGGGAGCTGTTTTTT,TRBD2,TRBJ2-2,TRBV18,-
CASSLAGGREAFF,TGTGCCAGCAGCTTAGCCGGGGGTCGTGAAGCTTTCTTT,-,TRBJ1-1,TRBV7-6,few
CASSLGQSRRGYTF,TGTGCCAGCAGTTTAGGGCAGTCCCGGCGTGGCTACACCTTC,-,TRBJ1-2,TRBV28,-
CASRSIPGQAYEQYF,TGTGCCAGCAGATCAATACCGGGACAGGCCTACGAGCAGTACTTC,TRBD1,TRBJ2-7,TRBV27,few
CAIQDSRGEETQYF,TGTGCCATCCAGGACAGTAGAGGGGAAGAGACCCAGTACTTC,-,TRBJ2-5,TRBV2,-
CASSSRGRMETQYF,TGTGCCAGCAGCTCAAGGGGTAGAATGGAGACCCAGTACTTC,-,TRBJ2-5,TRBV7-9,-
CASSRGLAELTDTQYF,TGTGCCAGCAGCCGCGGACTAGCGGAACTTACAGATACGCAGTATTTT,TRBD2,TRBJ2-3,TRBV5-4,-
CASSPAWARGDTQYF,TGTGCCAGCTCACCGGCCTGGGCTAGGGGAGATACGCAGTATTTT,-,TRBJ2-3,TRBV18,-
CASSLSTTGLEQYF,TGTGCCAGCAGCTTAAGCACTACAGGTCTCGAGCAGTACTTC,-,TRBJ2-7,TRBV7-2,-
CASSAPGLAGAQYF,TGTGCCAGCAGCGCACCGGGACTAGCGGGTGCGCAGTACTTC,TRBD2,TRBJ2-7,TRBV3-1/TRBV3-2,once
CSAFRTDYGYTF,TGCAGCGCCTTCCGGACAGACTATGGCTACACCTTC,-,TRBJ1-2,TRBV29-1,-
CASSYRDSYNEQFF,TGTGCCAGCAGTTACAGGGACAGCTACAATGAGCAGTTCTTC,TRBD1,TRBJ2-1,TRBV6-6,-
CASRVGQTYEQYF,TGTGCCAGCAGGGTGGGACAGACCTACGAGCAGTACTTC,TRBD1,TRBJ2-7,TRBV2,-
CASSHEGRAGNEQFF,TGTGCCAGCAGCCACGAGGGGAGGGCGGGGAATGAGCAGTTCTTC,TRBD2,TRBJ2-1,TRBV3-1/TRBV3-2,-
CASSSRDRVKGTREQYF,TGCGCCAGCAGTTCCCGGGACAGGGTTAAAGGGACTCGCGAGCAGTACTTC,TRBD1,TRBJ2-7,TRBV23-1,-
CASSLAETQYF,TGTGCCAGCAGTTTAGCGGAGACCCAGTACTTC,-,TRBJ2-5,TRBV28,-
CASSSGLAPLSSYNEQFF,TGTGCCAGCAGTTCCGGACTAGCTCCCTTGAGCTCCTACAATGAGCAGTTCTTC,TRBD2,TRBJ2-1,TRBV27,-
CASSLDPGSLSYEQYF,TGTGCCAGCAGCTTGGATCCCGGGAGTCTCTCCTACGAGCAGTACTTC,-,TRBJ2-7,TRBV5-4,few
CASSLSENSNQPQHF,TGTGCCAGCAGCTTGTCCGAGAATAGCAATCAGCCCCAGCATTTT,-,TRBJ1-5,TRBV5-6,-
CASSPLAAGSYEQYF,TGCGCCAGCAGCCCTCTAGCGGCCGGCTCCTACGAGCAGTACTTC,TRBD2,TRBJ2-7,TRBV5-1,-
CASSTAGPTYEQYF,TGCGCCAGCAGTACAGCGGGACCGACCTACGAGCAGTACTTC,TRBD2,TRBJ2-7,TRBV5-1,-
CASSPPGRGSNTGELFF,TGTGCCAGCTCACCCCCCGGCAGGGGTTCGAATACCGGGGAGCTGTTTTTT,-,TRBJ2-2,TRBV18,-
CASSGTGNRNTIYF,TGTGCCAGCTCAGGAACCGGGAATCGAAACACCATATATTTT,-,TRBJ1-3,TRBV18,-
CASSEALTSYEQYF,TGTGCCAGCAGCGAAGCCTTGACTAGCTACGAGCAGTACTTC,-,TRBJ2-7,TRBV9,-
CASSRSWTSGYEQYF,TGTGCCAGCAGCCGATCATGGACTAGCGGATACGAGCAGTACTTC,TRBD2,TRBJ2-7,TRBV5-4,few
CASSPASGPDTQYF,TGTGCCAGCTCACCGGCTAGCGGACCAGATACGCAGTATTTT,TRBD2,TRBJ2-3,TRBV18,-
CASSLAREFGEQFF,TGTGCCAGCAGCTTAGCGAGGGAGTTCGGTGAGCAGTTCTTC,-,TRBJ2-1,TRBV7-2,-
CASSWDSLNYGYTF,TGTGCCAGCAGCTGGGACAGTCTTAACTATGGCTACACCTTC,TRBD1,TRBJ1-2,TRBV5-5,-